This entry is about one T cell receptor (beta chain). The antigen is unknown. At one boundary the junction diverges from the germline segment, which might be a read error. This sample is part of a study of tumor-infiltrating lymphocytes in primary liver carcinoma. For each extraction, RNA and DNA were obtained together from around 18-30 mg of unsorted bulk tissue. Chronic HBV infection, untreated so far, was present in the patients. Samples came from superior, inferior, lateral poles and tumor centre. The input was 400 to 500 ng total RNA; TCR beta cDNA was made from it with a constant-region primer. Nested multiplex PCR, run for three rounds with slightly modified ARM-PCR, yielded TCR beta libraries. The opening two PCR rounds, about 11 cycles each, paired TRBV1-TRBV30 forward primers with a C-beta reverse primer. TCRdb reprocessed the multiplex PCR reads via MiXCR and lists one record per CDR3 protein. This sample carries roughly 100,000 distinct CDR3 sequences, approximately 71% of them seen once, and the ten largest clones take more than 8%.

Germline loops: CDR1 SGHAT, CDR2 FQDESV (reference sequence). The CDR3 contains 15 residues. Study observations and caveats: The proportion of top clones found throughout all five tumor regions was only about 7-24%. Pairs comparing tumor with adjacent tissue or blood overlapped less than pairs drawn from tumor regions.

V usage is TRBV11-1 and J usage is TRBJ2-7, with a tentative D call TRBD2 (6 bases). The sample was liver tumor tissue from sampling region 5. Subset in this sample: tumor region T5, tumor centre. This receptor was taken from a woman in her sixties with primary liver carcinoma and hepatitis B virus infection. CDR3 loop: CASSPLTAGLRERYF. Written as DNA, the CDR3 is TGCGCCAGCAGCCCTCTGACAGCAGGACTACGCGAGCGGTACTTC.